The entry below gives a single T cell receptor (beta chain) sequence along with its context. With 4 bases removed from V and 3 bases from J, the gap between germline ends came to 16 bases. The length of the CDR3 is 16 residues. Germline V gene data show CDR1 as SGHTA and CDR2 as FQGNSA. The data stem from a study of cytomegalovirus exposure and HLA in healthy donors. With 60 Vbeta and 13 Jbeta primers, the PCR was carried out. The method was immunoSEQ multiplex PCR; TCRdb's version includes in-frame clones alone and lacks a portion of them. The data show 190,000 or so clones, with roughly 80% seen just once and around 1.7% held by the top ten.

The TCR originated in a man between 45 and 60 years old in good health and CMV-seronegative. The chain is built from TRBV7-2 and TRBJ2-1, with D perhaps matching TRBD2 (5 bases). Sequencing was performed on PBMCs. CDR3 in amino acids: CASSSQTGIYYNEQFF. For the CDR3, the DNA is TGTGCCAGCAGCTCACAAACCGGGATCTACTACAATGAGCAGTTCTTC. The full variable domain, its missing parts supplied by reference TRBV7-2 and TRBJ2-1, is GAGVSQSPSNKVTEKGKDVELRCDPISGHTALYWYRQSLGQGLEFLIYFQGNSAPDKSGLPSDRFSAERTGGSVSTLTIQRTQQEDSAVYLCASSSQTGIYYNEQFFGPGTRLTVL.